Here is one T cell receptor (beta chain) with its context. Antigen: not known. The identical CDR3 is also encoded by other nucleotide sequences in the sample. The data are from a study of siplizumab effects on memory and regulatory T cells. Findings of the study overall: The study did not confirm that proliferating Tregs from siplizumab cultures were suppressive.

The CDR3 covers 15 residues. CDR1 SGHTA and CDR2 FQGNSA come from the germline V gene. Trimming left V 0 bases short and J 0 bases short, with 6 bases between. Per sample, 95,000 to 100,000 TCR templates were assayed. The method was immunoSEQ multiplex PCR; TCRdb's version includes in-frame clones alone and lacks a portion of them. The data contain 100,000 or so clones, 92% of them singletons. The receptor was derived from a human donor in good health. Source material: non-Treg CD4+ T cells sorted from blood. J is TRBJ2-1 and V is TRBV7-2; weak D call: TRBD1 (6 bases). The CDR3 DNA reads as TGTGCCAGCAGCTTAGCCAGGGGCTCCTACAATGAGCAGTTCTTC. It encodes CASSLARGSYNEQFF.